This T cell receptor (beta chain) was observed in a study of blood T cell repertoires in COVID-19. Study context: From the United States, Italy and Spain came samples of acute and convalescent COVID-19.

In the original workflow: For nucleated cells, counts were estimated from reference gene primer amplification. Sequencing used immunoSEQ multiplex PCR; TCRdb keeps in-frame clones, though not all of them. D and trimming come from the DNA, and the V and J calls and clone size come from that table. The data contain over 350,000 clones, approximately 90% of them seen just once; the ten biggest clones take up 1.2%. CDR1 SGHVS and CDR2 FQNEAQ come from the germline V gene. This CDR3 spans 15 amino acids. With 2 bases removed from V and 5 bases from J, the gap between germline ends came to 12 bases. Donors in Cohort 3 who had recovered were those with two negative PCRs, healthcare professional clearance, or resolution of their symptoms.

This receptor was obtained from a woman aged 18-29 years who had recovered from COVID-19. The specimen was PBMCs or T cells enriched from blood (not recorded which). The chain links TRBV7-8 to TRBJ2-2, with a weak D call TRBD2 (5 bases). CDR3 nucleotides: TGTGCCAGCAGCTTATTGGCTACGGGGACCGGGGAGCTGTTTTTT. Its protein is CASSLLATGTGELFF.